Following are 21 T cell receptor beta chains from one sample sequenced in a study of blood T cell repertoires in COVID-19. Here immunoSEQ multiplex PCR was the method, and the copy in TCRdb shows in-frame clones only, minus some. The repertoire holds approximately 210,000 clones, with about 86% as singletons. Sequencing used PBMCs or T cells enriched from blood (not recorded which). Receptors were obtained from a woman in her 50s with acute COVID-19.

This sequence joins TRBV15 and TRBJ2-1, with 7 bases that match TRBD1. Per the germline V gene, CDR1 is LNHNV and CDR2 is YYDKDF (reference sequence). J was trimmed by 3 bases and V by 0 bases; bases with no gene match: 2. CDR3 length equals 15 residues. In DNA form, the CDR3 reads TGTGCCACCAGCAGAGATCCAGGGGGCTACAATGAGCAGTTCTTC. It specifies CATSRDPGGYNEQFF. The full variable domain, its missing parts supplied by reference TRBV15 and TRBJ2-1, is DAMVIQNPRYQVTQFGKPVTLSCSQTLNHNVMYWYQQKSSQAPKLLFHYYDKDFNNEADTPDNFQSRRPNTSFCFLDIRSPGLGDTAMYLCATSRDPGGYNEQFFGPGTRLTVL.

CDR3 coding DNA: TGTGCCACCGCCGGGCCGGGGGGCGGGGAGCTGTTTTTT. Amino acids: CATAGPGGGELFF. V is TRBV24-1 and J is TRBJ2-2, with TRBD2 identical over 7 bases. V gave up 9 bases and J gave up 7 bases; unmatched junction bases: 7. The germline V gene encodes CDR1 KGHDR and CDR2 SFDVKD. The CDR3 runs to 13 residues.

Comment on this clone: Other DNA sequences in this specimen translate into the identical CDR3. The CDR3 region is CASSAIKTASYNEQFF. The CDR3 DNA reads as TGTGCCAGCAGCGCCATCAAGACTGCCTCCTACAATGAGCAGTTCTTC. The chain recombines TRBV9 with TRBJ2-1; D remains ambiguous. The CDR3 has 16 residues. Germline V gene lookup returns CDR1 SGDLS and CDR2 YYNGEE. V lost 3 bases, J lost 0 bases, and 13 bases lay in between.

The chain combines TRBV19 with TRBJ1-1; D is ambiguous. The V and J ends lost 3 bases and 1 base respectively, with 3 bases between them. CDR1 and CDR2 from the germline V gene are LNHDA and SQIVND (reference sequence). The CDR3 length is 12 residues. CDR3 residues: CASSIQNTEAFF. The CDR3 coding sequence is TGTGCCAGTAGTATTCAGAACACTGAAGCTTTCTTT.

The J gene is TRBJ2-5, the V gene TRBV9; TRBD2 agrees at 8 bases. The CDR3 has 15 residues. CDR1 and CDR2 from the germline V gene are SGDLS and YYNGEE. The trim removed 1 base at V and 5 bases at J, leaving 7 bases unmatched. CDR3 bases: TGTGCCAGCAGCGTACCGGGGGGGCCTTTGGAGACCCAGTACTTC. The encoded protein is CASSVPGGPLETQYF.

This chain uses TRBV19 with TRBJ1-5; maybe TRBD1 (6 bases). Germline lookup yields CDR1 LNHDA and CDR2 SQIVND (reference sequence). The V gene lost 5 bases and the J gene lost 0 bases, with 11 bases spanning the gap. The CDR3 length is 15 residues. CDR3 sequence (DNA): TGTGCCAGTAGTTTGGCGGACAGTAGCAATCAGCCCCAGCATTTT. This sequence encodes CASSLADSSNQPQHF.

This clone was seen only a few times. This rearrangement joins TRBV2 to TRBJ1-5, with a weak D call TRBD1 (5 bases). From germline, CDR1 is SNHLY and CDR2 FYNNEI. The V and J ends lost 7 bases and 3 bases respectively, with 13 bases between them. This CDR3 is 14 amino acids long. The DNA of the CDR3 is TGTGCCAGCAAAGAACAGGCCTACAATCAGCCCCAGCATTTT. This codes for CASKEQAYNQPQHF.

The rearrangement links TRBV29-1 to TRBJ1-2; 7 bases line up with TRBD1. This CDR3 contains 12 residues. Germline CDR1 and CDR2: SQVTM and ANQGSEA. The V gene end was trimmed by 2 bases and the J gene end by 7 bases; junction bases not matched to a gene: 4. The CDR3 reads CSVENPGGGYTF. CDR3 nucleotides: TGCAGCGTTGAAAACCCAGGGGGTGGCTACACCTTC. Complete variable domain (other parts from reference TRBV29-1 and TRBJ1-2): SAVISQKPSRDICQRGTSLTIQCQVDSQVTMMFWYRQQPGQSLTLIATANQGSEATYESGFVIDKFPISRPNLTFSTLTVSNMSPEDSSIYLCSVENPGGGYTFGSGTRLTVV.

On this clone: A junction boundary mismatches the germline segment, possibly from a read error. Different DNA sequences within this sample yield the same CDR3. V is TRBV7-2 and J is TRBJ2-5, with TRBD2 matching over 9 bases. This CDR3 spans 14 amino acids. Germline values: CDR1 SGHTA, CDR2 FQGNSA. The CDR3 DNA sequence: TGTGCCAGCAGTTTAGCGGGGGCGCGGGAGACCCAGTACTTC. This translates into CASSLAGARETQYF.

The V and J genes are TRBV5-1 and TRBJ2-2; 7 bases agree with TRBD1. V lost 3 bases to trimming and J lost 1 base; unmatched junction nucleotides: 12. CDR1 and CDR2 (germline): SGHRS, YFSETQ. The CDR3 has 18 amino acids. CDR3: CASSSWGTAKMNTGELFF. In DNA, the CDR3 is TGCGCCAGCAGCTCCTGGGGGACAGCCAAGATGAACACCGGGGAGCTGTTTTTT.

The chain uses TRBV4-2 and TRBJ2-1, with D uncertain. Trimming stripped 0 bases from V and 12 bases from J, with 12 bases between. CDR1 is LGHNA, CDR2 YNFKEQ, per germline. The CDR3 length is 13 residues. The chain's CDR3 is CASSQEGFSGQFF. In DNA form, the CDR3 reads TGTGCCAGCAGCCAAGAGGGCTTCTCCGGGCAGTTCTTC.

This CDR3 reads CASSLPGTGEADEQFF. The DNA for the CDR3 is TGTGCCAGCAGCTTACCCGGGACAGGGGAAGCCGATGAGCAGTTCTTC. The chain is built from TRBV7-2 and TRBJ2-1; TRBD1 aligns across 10 bases. Germline CDR1 SGHTA, CDR2 FQGNSA. This CDR3 is built from 16 residues. With 2 bases clipped from V and 8 bases from J, the junction kept 9 bases outside the gene matches.

This sequence joins TRBV6-5 and TRBJ2-3; the match to TRBD2 covers 9 bases. CDR3 length equals 12 residues. J lost 10 bases, V lost 6 bases, and 5 bases had no gene match. Germline CDR1 is MNHEY and CDR2 is SVGAGI. Here the CDR3 DNA reads TGTGCCAGCAGGACCACTAGCGGGCCGCAGTATTTT. Translation: CASRTTSGPQYF.

The chain couples TRBV5-5 to TRBJ1-4; TRBD1 is a possible D gene (5 bases). V dropped 4 bases and J dropped 2 bases, with 9 bases sitting between them. This CDR3 has 14 residues. Looked up from germline, CDR1 is SGHKS and CDR2 is YYEKEE (reference sequence). The CDR3 is CASSPGVTNEKLFF. The CDR3 DNA follows: TGTGCCAGCAGCCCGGGGGTGACTAATGAAAAACTGTTTTTT.

V is TRBV6-2 or TRBV6-3 and J is TRBJ2-7, with TRBD2 matching 10 bases. Germline CDR1 is MNHEY and CDR2 is SVGEGT. The J segment lost 4 bases and the V segment lost 3 bases, leaving 6 bases of the junction unmatched. The CDR3 length is 15 residues. The CDR3 bases are TGTGCCAGCAGTTATCAAGCGGGAGGGCAGTACGAGCAGTACTTC. This codes for CASSYQAGGQYEQYF.

V usage is TRBV28 and J usage is TRBJ2-3; possibly TRBD1 for D (6 bases). From germline, CDR1 is MDHEN and CDR2 SYDVKM. This CDR3 is 14 amino acids long. V lost 8 bases and J 4 bases, leaving 16 bases between the germline ends. The CDR3 sequence: CASSYGPGADTQYF. CDR3 coding DNA: TGTGCCAGCTCGTATGGTCCAGGGGCAGATACGCAGTATTTT.

J is TRBJ1-4 and V is TRBV19; 7 positions match TRBD1. The V segment lost 4 bases and the J segment 5 bases; nucleotides outside the gene matches: 7. The CDR3 is 15 amino acids. The germline CDR1 and CDR2 sequences are LNHDA and SQIVND (reference sequence). DNA of the CDR3: TGTGCCAGTAGTACAAGACAGGGCGGCAATGAAAAACTGTTTTTT. It specifies CASSTRQGGNEKLFF.

The chain recombines TRBV18 with TRBJ2-1; 14 bases agree with TRBD2. The CDR3 contains 17 residues. V was pared by 2 bases and J by 5 bases, with 5 bases of the junction left unmatched. The germline gives CDR1 KGHSH, CDR2 LQKENI. In nucleotides, the CDR3 is TGTGCCAGCTCACCAAGGGGACTAGCGGGAGTAGACAATGAGCAGTTCTTC. Its translation is CASSPRGLAGVDNEQFF.

V gene TRBV5-1 combines with J gene TRBJ2-1, with TRBD2 matching over 9 bases. V lost 0 bases and J lost 4; bases outside the gene matches: 2. Germline CDR1 and CDR2: SGHRS and YFSETQ. CDR3 length: 15 residues. CDR3 sequence (DNA): TGCGCCAGCAGCTTGGATAGCGGGAGTTACAATGAGCAGTTCTTC. This gives the protein CASSLDSGSYNEQFF.

The chain uses TRBV6-2 or TRBV6-3 and TRBJ1-5; weak D call: TRBD1 (6 bases). Trimming took 6 bases from V and 2 from J, leaving 14 bases between them. Per the germline V gene, CDR1 is MNHEY and CDR2 is SVGEGT. The CDR3 loop spans 15 amino acids. CDR3 coding DNA: TGTGCCAGCAGCCCAACAGGGTTAGGCAATCAGCCCCAGCATTTT. It is translated as CASSPTGLGNQPQHF.

The chain employs TRBV7-2 and TRBJ2-5; D possibly corresponds to TRBD2 (6 bases). Germline values: CDR1 SGHTA, CDR2 FQGNSA. V was shortened by 11 bases and J by 1 base, with 17 bases between the two germline ends. The CDR3 totals 14 residues. The CDR3 is CACAAGPTQETQYF. As DNA, the CDR3 is TGTGCCTGCGCGGCGGGACCTACCCAAGAGACCCAGTACTTC.